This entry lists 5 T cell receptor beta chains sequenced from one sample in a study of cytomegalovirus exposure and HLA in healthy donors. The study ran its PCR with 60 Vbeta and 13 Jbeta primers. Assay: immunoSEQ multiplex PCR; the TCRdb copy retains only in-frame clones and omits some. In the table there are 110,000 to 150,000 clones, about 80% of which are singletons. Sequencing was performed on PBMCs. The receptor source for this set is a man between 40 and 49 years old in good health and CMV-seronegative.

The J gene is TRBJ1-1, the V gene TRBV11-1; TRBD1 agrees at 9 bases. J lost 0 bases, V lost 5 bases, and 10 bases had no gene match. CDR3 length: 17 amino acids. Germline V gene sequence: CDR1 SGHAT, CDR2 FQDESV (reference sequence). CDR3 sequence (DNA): TGTGCCAGCAGCCCCGGCGGGACAGGGAATATGAACACTGAAGCTTTCTTT. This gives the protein CASSPGGTGNMNTEAFF.

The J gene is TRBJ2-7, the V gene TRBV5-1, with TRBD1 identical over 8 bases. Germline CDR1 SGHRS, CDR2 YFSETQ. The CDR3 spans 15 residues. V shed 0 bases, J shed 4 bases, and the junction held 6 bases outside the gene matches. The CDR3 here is CASSLGGQVIYEQYF. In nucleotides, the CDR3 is TGCGCCAGCAGCTTGGGGGGACAGGTGATTTACGAGCAGTACTTC.

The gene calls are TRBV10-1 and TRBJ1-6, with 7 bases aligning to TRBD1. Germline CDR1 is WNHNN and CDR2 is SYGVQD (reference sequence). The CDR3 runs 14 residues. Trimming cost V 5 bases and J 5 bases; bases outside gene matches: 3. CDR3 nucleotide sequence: TGCGCCAGCAGTAACAGGGGAAATAATTCACCCCTCCACTTT. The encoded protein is CASSNRGNNSPLHF.

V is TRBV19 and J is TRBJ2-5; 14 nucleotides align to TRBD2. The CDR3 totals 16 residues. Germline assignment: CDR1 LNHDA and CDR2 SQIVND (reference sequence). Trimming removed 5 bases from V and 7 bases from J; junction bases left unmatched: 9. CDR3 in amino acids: CASSVQTSGGVSTQYF. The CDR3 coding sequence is TGTGCCAGTAGTGTCCAGACTAGCGGGGGGGTGTCGACCCAGTACTTC.

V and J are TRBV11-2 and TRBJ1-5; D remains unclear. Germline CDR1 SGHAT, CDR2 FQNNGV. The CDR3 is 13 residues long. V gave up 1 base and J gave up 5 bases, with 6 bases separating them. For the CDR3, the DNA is TGTGCCAGCAGCTTAGTCCCTGATCAGCCCCAGCATTTT. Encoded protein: CASSLVPDQPQHF.